These T cell receptor beta chains were read from a single sample in a study of identical twins. TCRdb independently ran MiXCR on the 5' RACE reads; one entry per CDR3 protein. The top ten hold about 2.7% of the sample, which has about 470,000 distinct CDR3 sequences, roughly 24% seen once. The data were also submitted as part of a second study, on T cells expressing NK-cell markers.

Sequenced input: CD4+ T cells sorted from blood. Receptors originate from a woman under 30 in good health. Each CDR3 is given with its conserved first and last residue. The order of the fields is J gene, V gene, clone size, D gene, CDR3 DNA, CDR3 protein. D genes are given only for firm matches. Clone size is shown for a subset of rows, as once, few, many or a class of expanded clone.

j_gene: TRBJ2-7; v_gene: TRBV5-1; abundance: .; d_gene: TRBD1; CDR3nt: TGCGCCAGCAGCCCGGGCGGGGACAGGGGCCACGAGCAGTACTTC; CDR3aa: CASSPGGDRGHEQYF
j_gene: TRBJ2-1; v_gene: TRBV10-3; abundance: .; d_gene: TRBD1; CDR3nt: TGTGCCATCAGTGCAGGGACAGGGAGGGACAATGAGCAGTTCTTC; CDR3aa: CAISAGTGRDNEQFF
j_gene: TRBJ2-5; v_gene: TRBV6-2/TRBV6-3; abundance: few; d_gene: .; CDR3nt: TGTGCCAGCAGCTACCCTCCTCAGGGTCGAGGGAAGACCCAGTACTTC; CDR3aa: CASSYPPQGRGKTQYF
j_gene: TRBJ2-1; v_gene: TRBV5-4; abundance: few; d_gene: TRBD2; CDR3nt: TGTGCCAGCAGCTTAAGCGGGGGGGCTGGTAATGAGCAGTTCTTC; CDR3aa: CASSLSGGAGNEQFF
j_gene: TRBJ2-2; v_gene: TRBV13; abundance: few; d_gene: .; CDR3nt: TGTGCCAGCAACCCTCGAGGGCCCGGGGAGCTGTTTTTT; CDR3aa: CASNPRGPGELFF
j_gene: TRBJ1-1; v_gene: TRBV12-3/TRBV12-4; abundance: few; d_gene: .; CDR3nt: TGTGCCAGCAGGGTAATAATGAACACTGAAGCTTTCTTT; CDR3aa: CASRVIMNTEAFF
j_gene: TRBJ2-7; v_gene: TRBV20-1; abundance: .; d_gene: TRBD2; CDR3nt: TGCAGTGCTAGAGATCCAACTAGCGGGGCCGAGCAGTACTTC; CDR3aa: CSARDPTSGAEQYF
j_gene: TRBJ2-1; v_gene: TRBV18; abundance: .; d_gene: .; CDR3nt: TGTGCCAGCTCACCACCTGGCGGGGGCCTTTCCTACAATGAGCAGTTCTTC; CDR3aa: CASSPPGGGLSYNEQFF
j_gene: TRBJ2-3; v_gene: TRBV20-1; abundance: .; d_gene: TRBD2; CDR3nt: TGCAGTGCTAGATTTCTAGCGGGAGCGACAGATACGCAGTATTTT; CDR3aa: CSARFLAGATDTQYF
j_gene: TRBJ2-1; v_gene: TRBV6-2/TRBV6-3; abundance: few; d_gene: .; CDR3nt: TGTGCCAGCAGTTACCACAGGGACCACAATGAGCAGTTCTTC; CDR3aa: CASSYHRDHNEQFF
j_gene: TRBJ1-1; v_gene: TRBV7-2; abundance: few; d_gene: TRBD1; CDR3nt: TGTGCCAGCAGCGTCGAGGGGGCGGGACGGGCTTTCTTT; CDR3aa: CASSVEGAGRAFF
j_gene: TRBJ2-7; v_gene: TRBV12-3/TRBV12-4; abundance: .; d_gene: TRBD1; CDR3nt: TGTGCCAGCCGTACCGGGACAGGGATCTCCTACGAGCAGTACTTC; CDR3aa: CASRTGTGISYEQYF
j_gene: TRBJ2-2; v_gene: TRBV29-1; abundance: few; d_gene: .; CDR3nt: TGCAGCGTTCAAGCCGGGGAGCTGTTTTTT; CDR3aa: CSVQAGELFF
j_gene: TRBJ2-7; v_gene: TRBV6-2/TRBV6-3; abundance: .; d_gene: TRBD2; CDR3nt: TGTGCCAGCAGTTATCGGCGGGAGTTCTCCTACGAGCAGTACTTC; CDR3aa: CASSYRREFSYEQYF
j_gene: TRBJ2-2; v_gene: TRBV14; abundance: .; d_gene: .; CDR3nt: TGTGCCAGCAGCCAAGTAAACAGAAGCAACACCGGGGAGCTGTTTTTT; CDR3aa: CASSQVNRSNTGELFF
j_gene: TRBJ2-1; v_gene: TRBV20-1; abundance: few; d_gene: TRBD2; CDR3nt: TGCAGTGCTAAACCAGCGGGGGCTTCCTACAATGAGCAGTTCTTC; CDR3aa: CSAKPAGASYNEQFF
j_gene: TRBJ1-6; v_gene: TRBV7-2; abundance: .; d_gene: .; CDR3nt: TGTGCCAGCAGCTCTCAACCGGATTCACCCCTCCACTTT; CDR3aa: CASSSQPDSPLHF
j_gene: TRBJ2-7; v_gene: TRBV7-8; abundance: .; d_gene: TRBD1; CDR3nt: TGTGCCAGCAGCAAGGACAGGGCTGTCTCCTACGAGCAGTACTTC; CDR3aa: CASSKDRAVSYEQYF
j_gene: TRBJ2-7; v_gene: TRBV15; abundance: few; d_gene: .; CDR3nt: TGTGCCACCAGGGAATCGAAGTCGCCCGTCCAAGTGAGCGAGCAGTACTTC; CDR3aa: CATRESKSPVQVSEQYF
j_gene: TRBJ2-5; v_gene: TRBV29-1; abundance: .; d_gene: TRBD2; CDR3nt: TGCAGCGTCACCGGGACTAGCGGGGGCGGACTAAAAGAGACCCAGTACTTC; CDR3aa: CSVTGTSGGGLKETQYF
j_gene: TRBJ2-7; v_gene: TRBV6-1; abundance: .; d_gene: TRBD2; CDR3nt: TGTGCCAGCAGGCTCTTTGGGACTAGCGGGGGGTACGAGCAGTACTTC; CDR3aa: CASRLFGTSGGYEQYF
j_gene: TRBJ2-2; v_gene: TRBV2; abundance: .; d_gene: TRBD2; CDR3nt: TGTGCCAGCAGTGAAGAGCGGGGGTTCGCCGGGGAGCTGTTTTTT; CDR3aa: CASSEERGFAGELFF
j_gene: TRBJ1-2; v_gene: TRBV5-1; abundance: few; d_gene: TRBD1; CDR3nt: TGCGCCAGCAGCATCGGACAGGCAGGAGGTAACTATGGCTACACCTTC; CDR3aa: CASSIGQAGGNYGYTF
j_gene: TRBJ2-3; v_gene: TRBV5-1; abundance: .; d_gene: .; CDR3nt: TGCGCCAGCAGAATTCAAGGGGATACGCAGTATTTT; CDR3aa: CASRIQGDTQYF
j_gene: TRBJ2-7; v_gene: TRBV5-1; abundance: few; d_gene: .; CDR3nt: TGCGCCAGCAGCTTGCAGGAAACGGGGGACGAGCAGTACTTC; CDR3aa: CASSLQETGDEQYF
j_gene: TRBJ2-7; v_gene: TRBV4-1; abundance: few; d_gene: .; CDR3nt: TGCGCCAGCAGCCAAGGAGTCCATTCAGGGGTCTCCTACGAGCAGTACTTC; CDR3aa: CASSQGVHSGVSYEQYF
j_gene: TRBJ2-2; v_gene: TRBV7-6; abundance: .; d_gene: TRBD2; CDR3nt: TGTGCCAGCAGCCTACAAAGCGGGGGGAACACCGGGGAGCTGTTTTTT; CDR3aa: CASSLQSGGNTGELFF
j_gene: TRBJ2-2; v_gene: TRBV30; abundance: .; d_gene: .; CDR3nt: TGTGCCTGGAGAACCCCGGCGGGCGGGGAGCTGTTTTTT; CDR3aa: CAWRTPAGGELFF
j_gene: TRBJ2-5; v_gene: TRBV5-1; abundance: few; d_gene: .; CDR3nt: TGCGCCAGCAACAAACCAGGGCTAGAGACCCAGTACTTC; CDR3aa: CASNKPGLETQYF
j_gene: TRBJ1-2; v_gene: TRBV25-1; abundance: few; d_gene: TRBD1; CDR3nt: TGTGCCAGCAGTGAAGGGGGACAGGGGCATAGTGGCTACACCTTC; CDR3aa: CASSEGGQGHSGYTF
j_gene: TRBJ2-3; v_gene: TRBV18; abundance: .; d_gene: .; CDR3nt: TGTGCCAGCTCACCTTCCGAGCGTTGGGATACGCAGTATTTT; CDR3aa: CASSPSERWDTQYF
j_gene: TRBJ1-5; v_gene: TRBV27; abundance: few; d_gene: .; CDR3nt: TGTGCCAGCAGTTTAAGACAGGACCCTTATAGCAATCAGCCCCAGCATTTT; CDR3aa: CASSLRQDPYSNQPQHF
j_gene: TRBJ2-1; v_gene: TRBV5-1; abundance: .; d_gene: .; CDR3nt: TGCGCCAGCAGCTTTGGTAACAATGAGCAGTTCTTC; CDR3aa: CASSFGNNEQFF
j_gene: TRBJ2-1; v_gene: TRBV7-9; abundance: .; d_gene: .; CDR3nt: TGTGCCAGCAGCTTACAGTTCCTTAGGGGAAACGATGAGCAGTTCTTC; CDR3aa: CASSLQFLRGNDEQFF
j_gene: TRBJ2-7; v_gene: TRBV5-1; abundance: .; d_gene: .; CDR3nt: TGCGCCAGCAGCGTTGGACAGGCCACCGGCGGGGGCGAGCAGTACTTC; CDR3aa: CASSVGQATGGGEQYF